This T cell receptor (beta chain) is drawn from a study of cytomegalovirus exposure and HLA in healthy donors. The germline V gene encodes CDR1 SEHNR and CDR2 FQNEAQ (reference sequence). The V end was cut by 5 bases, the J end by 1 base, with 11 bases between. The CDR3 runs to 15 residues. PCR used 60 Vbeta primers and 13 Jbeta primers. Sequencing used immunoSEQ multiplex PCR; TCRdb keeps in-frame clones, though not all of them. This repertoire shows some 130,000 clones, around three quarters found once; its top ten account for 2.5% to 3.5%. Whereas donors were nominally healthy upon sampling, unrecorded immune exposures were probable.

This sequence joins TRBV7-9 and TRBJ2-2; possible D gene TRBD2, 6 bases. Source material: PBMCs. The clonotype originates from a middle-aged man in good health and CMV-seronegative. The CDR3: CASSRDFENTGELFF. The CDR3 region has the DNA TGTGCCAGCAGCCGGGACTTCGAGAACACCGGGGAGCTGTTTTTT.